The subject of this entry is one T cell receptor (beta chain). This record comes from a study of blood T cell repertoires in COVID-19. Germline lookup yields CDR1 SGHDT and CDR2 YYEEEE. CDR3 size: 16 residues. Trimming removed 1 base from V and 6 bases from J, with 20 bases in between. Authors' methods: Amplification of reference gene primers was used by the study to estimate nucleated cell counts. The data were produced by immunoSEQ multiplex PCR, yet TCRdb's version contains in-frame clones alone and is incomplete. V and J calls and clone size are those listed in that table; D and trimming were worked out from the DNA. The table lists about 110,000 clones, approximately 85% of them singletons, with more than 15% in the top ten.

This sequence was found in an older woman with acute or convalescent COVID-19. The chain uses TRBV5-6 and TRBJ2-7, with D perhaps TRBD2 (6 bases). Sequencing was performed on peripheral blood. The CDR3: CASSLINSSGRGEQYF. CDR3 in DNA: TGTGCCAGCAGCTTGATAAATAGTAGCGGAAGGGGCGAGCAGTACTTC.